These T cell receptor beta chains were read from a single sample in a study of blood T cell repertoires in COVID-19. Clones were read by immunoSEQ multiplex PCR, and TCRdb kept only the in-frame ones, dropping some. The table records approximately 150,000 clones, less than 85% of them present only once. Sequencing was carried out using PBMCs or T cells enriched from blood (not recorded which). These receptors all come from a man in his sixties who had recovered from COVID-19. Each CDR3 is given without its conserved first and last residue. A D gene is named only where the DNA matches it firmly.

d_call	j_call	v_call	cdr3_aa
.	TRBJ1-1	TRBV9	ASSPTLRGSSTEAF
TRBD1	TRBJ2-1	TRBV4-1	ASSPRSDRDRGELWEQF
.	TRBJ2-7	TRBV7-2	ASSRGASSYEQY
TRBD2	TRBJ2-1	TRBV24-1	ATSDPLAVGRESSYNEQF
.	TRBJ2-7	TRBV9	ASSVGRQPYEQY
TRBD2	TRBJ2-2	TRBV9	ASSVAVGSGRIGTGELF
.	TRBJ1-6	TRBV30	AWSVKVGEGRDSPLH
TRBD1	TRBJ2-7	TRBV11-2	ASSFRGQASAYEQY
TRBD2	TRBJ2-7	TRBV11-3	ASSRTGGDEQY
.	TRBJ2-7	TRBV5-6	ASSLVAAPYEQY
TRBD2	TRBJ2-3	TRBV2	ASVVLAGQSTDTQY
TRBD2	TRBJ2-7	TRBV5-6	ASSLGLAGGAYEQY
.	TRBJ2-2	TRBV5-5	ASSLFLATGELF
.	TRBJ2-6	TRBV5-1	ASSLAGGTGANVLT
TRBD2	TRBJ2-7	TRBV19	ASSTSGYEQY
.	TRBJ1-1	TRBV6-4	ASSDSRTGTF
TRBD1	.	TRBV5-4	ASSFRTGRNEQY
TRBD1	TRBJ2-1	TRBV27	ASADGQGNNEQF
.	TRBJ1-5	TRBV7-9	ASSLGGFNQPQH
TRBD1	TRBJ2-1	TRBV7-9	ASSIGTGGAEQF
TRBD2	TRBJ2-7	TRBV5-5	ASSLGLAGGYEQY
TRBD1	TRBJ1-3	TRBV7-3	ASSKQGAAGNTIY
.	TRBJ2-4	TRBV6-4	ASSEVQGRGDNIQY
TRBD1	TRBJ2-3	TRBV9	ASSVMTGPDTQY
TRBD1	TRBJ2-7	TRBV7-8	ASGTKWQGAYVEQY
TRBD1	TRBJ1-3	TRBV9	ASTRDSPDTIY
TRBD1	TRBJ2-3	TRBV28	ASSFSGQGADTQY
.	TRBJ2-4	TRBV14	ASSFRNIQY
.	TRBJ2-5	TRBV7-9	ASRPQYQETQY
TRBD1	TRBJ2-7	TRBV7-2	ASSLGTGIYEQY
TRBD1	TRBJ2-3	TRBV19	ASNDQGALDTQY
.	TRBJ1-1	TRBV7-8	ASSPYFGGDCF
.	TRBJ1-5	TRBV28	ASSLSQDRGPQH
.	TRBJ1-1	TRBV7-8	ASSLGRQISTEAF
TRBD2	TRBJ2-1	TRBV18	ASSQDLRRLASSSYNEQF
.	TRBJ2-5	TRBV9	ASSPGGPQETQY
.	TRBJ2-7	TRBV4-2	ASSPRQSSYEQY
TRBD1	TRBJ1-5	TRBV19	ASSIGGQGTPQH
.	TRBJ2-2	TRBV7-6	ASSLVGIGGFGPGELF
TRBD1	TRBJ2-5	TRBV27	ASRLQGLQETQY
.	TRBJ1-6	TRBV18	ASSAAGYNSPLH
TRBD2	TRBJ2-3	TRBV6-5	ASSRTSMNTQY
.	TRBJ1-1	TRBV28	ASSFIGFGTEAF
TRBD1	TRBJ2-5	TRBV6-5	ASRRGPETQY